What follows is one TCR beta chain and its context. This clone has only one observation. It lacks a known antigen. Qualities for individual bases were not recorded, and no much larger clone is one base off. Relative to germline, V is missing 4 bases and J is missing 5 bases, with 5 bases of the junction outside any gene match. Including cysteine and phenylalanine, the CDR3 has 14 amino acids. Only CDR3 DNA remains: 42 bases, in frame from the first base. The germline V gene encodes CDR1 WSHSY and CDR2 SAAADI. Using the deep immunoSEQ assay, multiplex PCR amplified TCR CDR3 regions from genomic DNA. Genomic DNA extracted from each cell subset was distributed evenly over all wells of several immunoSEQ 96-well plates, and each plate served as one replicate. For unsorted PBMC, each replicate PCR was loaded with roughly 270 ng genomic DNA, equivalent to tens of thousands of T cell genomes. Unsorted PBMC genomic DNA was sequenced across ten immunoSEQ deep assay plates. The purified libraries were quantified using a Qubit 3.0 fluorometer, sized with a Bioanalyzer 2100, and then quantified again using the KAPA Library Quantification kit. A separate single-read 150-cycle Illumina NextSeq 550 flow cell was used to sequence each immunoSEQ 96-well plate. As for the original processing: The immunoSEQ output contained only junctional sequences without quality scores, so filtering could not match that applied to full-length reads. Sequences were annotated with PyIR, a Python wrapper for IgBLAST v1.9, and V/J genes and CDR3 were assigned using IMGT germline references. Reads were filtered out if the reads had weak V/J assignments (E-value above 1e-6), no CDR3, stop codons, out-of-frame junctions, or ambiguous translated residues. V3J clonotypes were defined by identical inferred V gene, J gene, and CDR3 amino acid sequence. To compute the percentage overlap between repertoires, the number of shared unique clonotypes was divided by the size of the smaller repertoire. RTK rarefaction, the Chao1 estimator, and Recon v2.1 estimates of unobserved clonotypes were used to assess repertoire richness. TCRdb's version of the immuneACCESS table is confined to in-frame rearrangements and falls short of the full clone set. An unresolved V gene accounts for under half of the shortfall where checked; the remainder is of unknown origin. The DNA was the basis for D and trimming; V, J and clone size are from that table. The sample table lists fewer than 700,000 clones, roughly 72% of them with a count of one. The ten largest clones add up to more than 10% of the sample.

The donors were healthy, HIV-negative adults who had no recently reported acute infections or vaccinations. Every donor was a Caucasian adult residing in Nashville, Tennessee, USA. In the unsorted samples, 85 million to 100 million PBMCs were counted, and genomic DNA was extracted using the QIAamp DNA Blood Mini kit. After blood collection by leukapheresis, PBMCs were isolated using Ficoll-Histopaque density gradient centrifugation and then cryopreserved in the vapor phase of liquid nitrogen. This record comes from a study of shared clonotypes between healthy human individuals (dated by TCRdb to the early 2020s). Regarding the complete study: Three men and a couple of women, aged 18 to 49 years, made up the cohort. The study deeply sequenced blood TCR repertoires of roughly five healthy adults to estimate repertoire size and the extent of clonotype sharing between individuals. To increase sequencing depth and limit assay-specific biases, different laboratories used diverse techniques to prepare libraries and sequence TCR repertoires. Per donor, leukapheresis produced somewhere between about 0.94 and 10 billion PBMCs. General findings and caveats noted by the study authors: Because the study included a small number of donors, the genetic and exposure-history diversity represented was limited. Only blood was sampled, and tissue TCR repertoires likely differ from those in blood. Pairwise subsampling led to the expectation that sequencing depth would affect the degree of clonotype sharing among donors.

The TCR sequence derives from a woman aged 40 to 50 in good health. Some clones in this sample may be carry-over from other donors' samples. Recombination joined TRBV10-2 with TRBJ2-3; 8 bases in the middle match TRBD1. What was sequenced was PBMCs. The CDR3 loop reads CASSATGVKDTQYF. In nucleotides, the sequence is TGCGCCAGCAGTGCGACAGGGGTAAAAGATACGCAGTATTTT.